These 26 T cell receptor beta chains share one sample of origin, sequenced in a study of T-cell reconstitution after alpha-beta-depleted transplantation in children. The library targeted TCRbeta and was prepared with unique molecular identifiers. Via MiXCR, TCRdb re-called the PCR reads, giving one row per CDR3 protein. Seen here are 580,000 or so distinct CDR3 sequences, 23% observed once, and the top ten hold around an eighth. The sample was PBMCs, mostly from graft donor cells, taken 360 days after TCRalphabeta/CD19-depleted stem cell transplant. The receptors come from a boy in the first two years of life who had a stem cell transplant for acute myeloid leukemia, so the T cells may come from the graft donor.

The DNA of the CDR3 is TGTGCCAGCAGTCCACGGAACGCGCCTAACACAGATACGCAGTATTTT. Translation: CASSPRNAPNTDTQYF. This chain connects TRBV6-1 to TRBJ2-3; no clear D gene. The CDR3 runs 16 residues. Trimming left V 5 bases short and J 2 bases short, with 17 bases between. Germline V gene data show CDR1 as MNHNS and CDR2 as SASEGT.

This clonotype appeared many times. V usage is TRBV6-5 and J usage is TRBJ1-2; D gene unclear. The CDR3 is 16 amino acids. Trimming pared 2 bases from V and 4 bases from J, leaving 17 bases between. Germline CDR1 and CDR2: MNHEY and SVGAGI. This CDR3 reads CASSYPLGRDLYGYTF. CDR3 nucleotides: TGTGCCAGCAGTTACCCTCTTGGGAGGGATCTCTATGGCTACACCTTC.

Only one count was recorded for this clonotype. The chain couples TRBV25-1 to TRBJ2-1; 7 bases are a match to TRBD2. J gave up 3 bases and V 1 base, and 9 bases lay outside the gene matches. Germline CDR1 MGHDK, CDR2 SYGVNS. This CDR3 is 17 amino acids long. DNA for the CDR3: TGTGCCAGCAGTGAATGGGGGGGAGGAAGGCTCTACAATGAGCAGTTCTTC. Its translation is CASSEWGGGRLYNEQFF.

The CDR3 DNA sequence: TGTGCCAGCAGAATAGGGGTAGGGTCCGAGCAGTACTTC. As protein: CASRIGVGSEQYF. The V call is TRBV6-1, the J call TRBJ2-7, with D possibly TRBD1 on 5 matching bases. Germline assignment: CDR1 MNHNS and CDR2 SASEGT. The ends were cut back, 6 bases at V and 6 bases at J, with 15 bases in the middle. The CDR3 has 13 amino acids.

This clonotype was seen a few times. The V gene is TRBV29-1, the J gene TRBJ1-1; D possibly corresponds to TRBD1 (5 bases). The CDR3 is made up of 10 amino acids. The germline gives CDR1 SQVTM, CDR2 ANQGSEA. Trimming cost V 4 bases and J 8 bases, with 8 bases left between them. DNA for the CDR3: TGCAGCGTTGGGGCAGGGGAAGCTTTCTTT. Translating gives CSVGAGEAFF.

Notes on this clonotype: This may stem from a read error, because a much larger clone lies one nucleotide away. The rearrangement joins TRBV20-1 to TRBJ2-5; 10 nucleotides agree with TRBD2. Trimming removed 3 bases from V and 5 bases from J; junction bases left unmatched: 6. The CDR3 covers 14 residues. Germline values: CDR1 DFQATT, CDR2 SNEGSKA (reference sequence). In DNA, the CDR3 is TGCAGTGCTAGCCCGCTAGCGGGGGTGGAGACCCAGTACTTC. Its protein product is CSASPLAGVETQYF.

This clonotype was detected only a few times. The chain joins TRBV5-1 to TRBJ2-3, with D uncertain. The CDR3 runs 13 residues. Trimming took off 3 bases at V and 2 bases at J, with 7 bases between the two ends. Per germline, CDR1 SGHRS and CDR2 YFSETQ. The CDR3 sequence is CASSSWVTDTQYF. As DNA, the CDR3 is TGCGCCAGCAGCTCATGGGTCACAGATACGCAGTATTTT. Complete variable domain (other parts from reference TRBV5-1 and TRBJ2-3): KAGVTQTPRYLIKTRGQQVTLSCSPISGHRSVSWYQQTPGQGLQFLFEYFSETQRNKGNFPGRFSGRQFSNSRSEMNVSTLELGDSALYLCASSSWVTDTQYFGPGTRLTVL.

This chain uses TRBV29-1 with TRBJ2-7; D may be TRBD2 (7 bases). CDR3 size: 15 residues. V lost 4 bases and J lost 6, with 22 bases in between. The germline V gene encodes CDR1 SQVTM and CDR2 ANQGSEA. CDR3 nucleotides: TGCAGCGTTGGCGGTAGTGGGGGGCCGGGGGGCGAGCAGTACTTC. Translation gives CSVGGSGGPGGEQYF.

In this sample, this clonotype turned up many times. J is TRBJ1-2 and V is TRBV29-1, with D hard to call. CDR3 length equals 10 residues. Germline CDR1 is SQVTM and CDR2 is ANQGSEA. The V and J ends lost 6 bases and 3 bases respectively, with 5 bases between them. This CDR3 reads CSVDDYGYTF. The CDR3 DNA reads TGCAGCGTCGACGACTATGGCTACACCTTC.

The table lists this clonotype with many counts. CDR3 DNA sequence: TGTGCCAGCCCTCCCCGAGGATCTGACAATGAGCAGTTCTTC. It is translated as CASPPRGSDNEQFF. The V gene is TRBV28, the J gene TRBJ2-1, with D hard to call. The length of the CDR3 is 14 residues. Germline assignment: CDR1 MDHEN and CDR2 SYDVKM. The ends were cut back, 8 bases at V and 5 bases at J, with 16 bases in the middle.

This clonotype appeared a few times. This chain uses TRBV5-1 with TRBJ2-2; D is unclear. The CDR3 loop spans 15 amino acids. The V and J ends lost 2 bases and 5 bases respectively, with 13 bases between them. Germline-derived CDR1 and CDR2 are SGHRS and YFSETQ. CDR3 loop: CASSFGLRKTGELFF. CDR3 DNA sequence: TGCGCCAGCAGCTTCGGGTTAAGGAAAACCGGGGAGCTGTTTTTT.

V is TRBV7-2 and J is TRBJ2-1; TRBD2 might be the D (7 bases). Germline V gene data show CDR1 as SGHTA and CDR2 as FQGNSA. V gave up 3 bases and J gave up 10 bases, with 16 bases separating them. This CDR3 has 14 amino acids. As DNA, the CDR3 is TGTGCCAGCAGCTTGTGGCGGGGGCCCTTGGAGCAGTTCTTC. As protein: CASSLWRGPLEQFF.

In this sample, this clonotype turned up many times. The CDR3 sequence is CSANNPQDV. CDR3 sequence (DNA): TGCAGTGCTAACAACCCTCAGGACGTC. The chain recombines TRBV20-1 with TRBJ2-7; no definite D call. The CDR3 is 9 amino acids. Germline loops: CDR1 DFQATT, CDR2 SNEGSKA (reference sequence).

This clonotype was picked up many times. The chain recombines TRBV29-1 with TRBJ2-2; no firm D call. V gave up 6 bases and J gave up 7 bases, with 15 bases separating them. Germline V gene lookup returns CDR1 SQVTM and CDR2 ANQGSEA. The CDR3 totals 13 residues. The CDR3 loop reads CSVWLSVGGELFF. The CDR3 DNA reads as TGCAGCGTATGGCTCTCAGTTGGCGGGGAGCTGTTTTTT.

This chain joins TRBV5-5 and TRBJ2-2, with D tentatively TRBD1 (6 bases). This CDR3 has 15 residues. The germline gives CDR1 SGHKS, CDR2 YYEKEE (reference sequence). The germline V and J ends were trimmed by 2 bases and 1 base, with 9 bases remaining between them. CDR3 region: CASSFQTGNTGELFF. The CDR3 coding sequence is TGTGCCAGCAGCTTCCAGACAGGGAACACCGGGGAGCTGTTTTTT.

In nucleotides, the CDR3 is TGTGCCAGCATCGCAGGACTGACTGAAGCTTTCTTT. Its protein is CASIAGLTEAFF. The V gene is TRBV12-3 or TRBV12-4, the J gene TRBJ1-1; no definite D call. This CDR3 comprises 12 residues. V was pared by 7 bases and J by 5 bases, with 11 bases between.

This clonotype was counted between two and nine times. This chain links TRBV20-1 with TRBJ2-7; 13 nucleotides agree with TRBD2. This CDR3 spans 16 amino acids. J lost 5 bases, V lost 3 bases, and 10 bases had no gene match. CDR1 is DFQATT, CDR2 SNEGSKA, per germline (reference sequence). CDR3 DNA sequence: TGCAGTGCTAGTCGGACTAGCGGGGGAGCTGCGCACGAGCAGTACTTC. Translated: CSASRTSGGAAHEQYF.

This clonotype was detected ten times or more. The genes are TRBV29-1 and TRBJ1-1; 10 nucleotides match TRBD1. The CDR3 consists of 11 residues. V shed 7 bases, J shed 8 bases, and the junction held 4 bases outside the gene matches. The germline V gene encodes CDR1 SQVTM and CDR2 ANQGSEA. CDR3 region: CSGGQGGEAFF. The CDR3 coding sequence is TGCAGCGGTGGACAGGGGGGAGAAGCTTTCTTT.

DNA for the CDR3: TGTGCCAGCAGTAACAGGGTTGATAATACCTACGAGCAGTACGTC. Protein sequence: CASSNRVDNTYEQYV. The V gene is TRBV28, the J gene TRBJ2-7; D is perhaps TRBD1 (6 bases). Germline V lookup: CDR1 MDHEN, CDR2 SYDVKM. V shed 5 bases and J shed 2 bases, with 16 bases lying between them. The CDR3 consists of 15 residues.

Comment on this clonotype: Its ends do not fully match the called genes, so a read error is possible. The genes are TRBV12-3 or TRBV12-4 and TRBJ2-6; D is unclear. The CDR3 covers 15 residues. The CDR3 DNA follows: TGTGCCGGCAGTTTGGGATCACGAGGGGCCAACGTCCTGACTTTC. Protein product: CAGSLGSRGANVLTF.

The chain uses TRBV20-1 and TRBJ1-2; the D gene is possibly TRBD1 (5 bases). Germline V gene lookup returns CDR1 DFQATT and CDR2 SNEGSKA (reference sequence). V lost 3 bases and J 4 bases, leaving 15 bases between the germline ends. The CDR3 is 14 amino acids. The CDR3 nucleotides read TGCAGTGCTAGGGGGCCCTTTATCCTCTATGGCTACACCTTC. Its protein product is CSARGPFILYGYTF.

This clonotype was counted at least ten times. The chain has TRBV6-5 and TRBJ2-7, with D possibly matching TRBD1 (5 bases). Per the germline V gene, CDR1 is MNHEY and CDR2 is SVGAGI. Trimming stripped 0 bases from V and 0 bases from J, with 9 bases between. The CDR3 extends over 15 amino acids. The CDR3 loop is CASSYSYRSSYEQYV. The CDR3 bases are TGTGCCAGCAGTTACTCGTACAGGAGCTCCTACGAGCAGTACGTC.

This clonotype has a count of ten or more. The gene calls are TRBV20-1 and TRBJ2-3; 7 bases match TRBD2. Germline CDR1 DFQATT, CDR2 SNEGSKA (reference sequence). V dropped 6 bases and J dropped 4; count of bases not matched to a gene: 19. The CDR3 length is 17 residues. For the CDR3, the DNA is TGCAGTGCCGAGCGGGGAGCGGCGAATGTGGCCGCAGATACGCAGTATTTT. This codes for CSAERGAANVAADTQYF.

This clonotype showed up many times. The chain employs TRBV12-3 or TRBV12-4 and TRBJ1-5; D gene ambiguous. CDR3 length equals 12 residues. V shed 3 bases and J shed 6 bases, with 6 bases lying between them. This chain's CDR3 is CASSFGSQPQHF. CDR3 in DNA: TGTGCCAGCAGTTTTGGTAGTCAGCCCCAGCATTTT.

The gene calls are TRBV7-9 and TRBJ2-1; no firm D call. The CDR3 runs to 16 residues. Germline CDR1 is SEHNR and CDR2 is FQNEAQ (reference sequence). V dropped 2 bases and J dropped 0 bases, with 11 bases sitting between them. The CDR3 loop reads CASSLRLSYSYNEQFF. CDR3 bases: TGTGCCAGCAGCTTAAGGCTAAGCTACTCCTACAATGAGCAGTTCTTC.

The chain uses TRBV5-6 and TRBJ2-5; 15 bases fit TRBD2. The CDR3 has 17 amino acids. With V trimmed by 3 bases and J by 4 bases, 7 bases remained unmatched. The germline CDR1 and CDR2 sequences are SGHDT and YYEEEE. The CDR3 bases are TGTGCCAGCAGCTCGCTGGGACTAGCGGGGGGACGAGAGACCCAGTACTTC. This translates into CASSSLGLAGGRETQYF.